This TCR beta chain stems from a study of memory CD4+ T cells and cytomegalovirus serostatus. Study-level results: The CMV-associated TCR signature appears largely within the CD4+ memory repertoire. A US-trained random forest predicted CMV serostatus with median AUC roughly 0.9.

Regarding this clone: The antigen is undetermined.

The sort gate was single viable CD3+CD4+CD8-CD45RO+ cells for memory CD4+ T cells. Positive selection with CD4 microbeads enriched total CD4+ T cells. Clones were sequenced by immunoSEQ multiplex PCR, and TCRdb holds only the in-frame ones, with some missing. Counted here are 55,000 to 65,000 clones, about four fifths occurring once; the ten biggest clones make up around 0.5%. This clonotype originated in an adult in good health and CMV-seronegative. Some clones in this sample may be carry-over from other donors' samples. Sequenced material: memory CD4+ T cells from blood.

CDR3 loop: CASSPLSDGGNTEAFF. In DNA form, the CDR3 reads TGTGCCAGCAGTCCCCTGAGTGATGGGGGGAACACTGAAGCTTTCTTT. This sequence joins TRBV14 and TRBJ1-1, with a tentative D call TRBD1 (5 bases). Trimming took off 6 bases at V and 1 base at J, with 18 bases between the two ends. CDR1 is SGHDN, CDR2 FVKESK, per germline. The CDR3 has 16 residues.